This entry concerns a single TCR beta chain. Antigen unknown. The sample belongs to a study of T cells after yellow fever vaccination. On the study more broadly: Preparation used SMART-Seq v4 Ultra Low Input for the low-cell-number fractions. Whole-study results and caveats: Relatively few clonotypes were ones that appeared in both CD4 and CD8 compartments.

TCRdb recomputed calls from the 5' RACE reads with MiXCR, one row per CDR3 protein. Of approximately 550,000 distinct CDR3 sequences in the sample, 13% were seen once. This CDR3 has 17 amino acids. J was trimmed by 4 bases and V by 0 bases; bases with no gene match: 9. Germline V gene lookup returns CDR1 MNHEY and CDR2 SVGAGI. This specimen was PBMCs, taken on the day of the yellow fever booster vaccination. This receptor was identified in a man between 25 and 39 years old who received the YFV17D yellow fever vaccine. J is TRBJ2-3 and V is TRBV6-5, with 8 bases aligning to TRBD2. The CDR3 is CASSYSNMGAGADTQYF. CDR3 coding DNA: TGTGCCAGCAGTTACTCGAACATGGGAGCGGGAGCAGATACGCAGTATTTT.